The text below deals with one T cell receptor (beta chain). This clonotype was seen more than once but under ten times. Its target antigen remains unknown. Per-base quality was not reported, and no clone a single base away is much larger than it. CDR1 LNHNV and CDR2 YYDKDF were looked up in the germline V gene (reference sequence). The CDR3 spans 13 residues, from the cysteine through the phenylalanine. Solely the CDR3 DNA is kept, with 39 bases framed from the first base. The junction carries 10 bases between V and J, which are trimmed by 2 bases and 8 bases respectively. The sequencer was an Illumina HiSeq 2500. TCR beta libraries were prepared by quantitative 5'-RACE with molecular barcodes. In the paper's pipeline: A new computational method based on a probabilistic model of VDJ rearrangement was used to identify disease-linked TCR variants. The public sequencing data were trimmed at Q25 with fastp and processed into clonotypes with MiXCR by TCRdb, which kept only in-frame beta chains. Identical CDR3 proteins give one entry, which carries the most common genes and DNA. The V and J calls and clone size are TCRdb's, not the authors'. The sample contains around 280,000 distinct CDR3 sequences, 20% of them found a single time. The ten biggest clones cover 7.5% to 9% of the sample.

The data stem from a study of CD8 T cells in ankylosing spondylitis (dated by TCRdb to the late 2010s). With regard to the full study: The study set out to find disease-linked TCR variants by profiling T cell receptor beta repertoires in ankylosing spondylitis patients and healthy donors. The full study cohort comprised about 25 ankylosing spondylitis patients and 85 to 120 healthy donors. Peripheral blood samples were taken, and synovial fluid was additionally collected from ankylosing spondylitis patients. On the study overall, not on this receptor specifically: A TCR beta motif made up of several highly homologous amino acid variants appeared to be characteristic of blood from ankylosing spondylitis patients. The disease-linked clones showed a CD8+ phenotype and occurred at relatively low frequencies in peripheral blood. Some of the motif variants had been reported before in the synovial fluid and blood of reactive arthritis patients, a finding that suggests common disease-initiation mechanisms. The disease-linked clones were reported to be significantly enriched in matched synovial fluid samples from ankylosing spondylitis patients.

Sequenced input: blood, either unsorted or a sorted T cell fraction (not recorded which). This chain is built from TRBV15 and TRBJ1-3, and possibly TRBD1, on 5 matching bases. This receptor was taken from a male donor with ankylosing spondylitis or in good health (not recorded which). The DNA is TGTGCCACCAGCAGACAGGGTAGAGACACCATATATTTT. It specifies CATSRQGRDTIYF.